One T cell receptor (beta chain) is described in this entry. The antigen remains unidentified. Assay: immunoSEQ multiplex PCR; the TCRdb copy retains only in-frame clones and omits some. Of hundreds of thousands of clones in the sample, approximately 84% were seen once. These data belong to a study of Ad26.COV2.S vaccination and SARS-CoV-2 variants. Study-level findings and limits: Vaccinees displayed broader spike-specific TCR repertoires than placebo recipients. Quantification of TCR breadth and depth may have yielded underestimates of total T cell responses.

The treatment here: roughly 18 received Ad26.COV2.S at low or high dose, single or two shots; 5 received placebo; per-sample allocation not given. Day 63 after the first vaccine or placebo injection was the time point for sampling. An 18-55-year-old adult in Boston served as donor. Vaccination used an Ad26 vector expressing Wuhan-strain SARS-CoV-2 spike. V lost 5 bases and J lost 4; bases outside the gene matches: 2. The germline V gene has CDR1 SGHVS and CDR2 FNYEAQ. CDR3 length: 13 residues. The chain has TRBV7-6 and TRBJ1-1; the match to TRBD1 covers 9 bases. The receptor comes from a person aged 18-60 years who received the Ad26.COV2.S COVID-19 vaccine or a placebo. Sample: peripheral blood, taken in a trial of Ad26.COV2.S vaccine versus placebo. CDR3 residues: CASSVQGATEAFF. The DNA of the CDR3 is TGTGCCAGCAGCGTACAGGGGGCCACTGAAGCTTTCTTT.